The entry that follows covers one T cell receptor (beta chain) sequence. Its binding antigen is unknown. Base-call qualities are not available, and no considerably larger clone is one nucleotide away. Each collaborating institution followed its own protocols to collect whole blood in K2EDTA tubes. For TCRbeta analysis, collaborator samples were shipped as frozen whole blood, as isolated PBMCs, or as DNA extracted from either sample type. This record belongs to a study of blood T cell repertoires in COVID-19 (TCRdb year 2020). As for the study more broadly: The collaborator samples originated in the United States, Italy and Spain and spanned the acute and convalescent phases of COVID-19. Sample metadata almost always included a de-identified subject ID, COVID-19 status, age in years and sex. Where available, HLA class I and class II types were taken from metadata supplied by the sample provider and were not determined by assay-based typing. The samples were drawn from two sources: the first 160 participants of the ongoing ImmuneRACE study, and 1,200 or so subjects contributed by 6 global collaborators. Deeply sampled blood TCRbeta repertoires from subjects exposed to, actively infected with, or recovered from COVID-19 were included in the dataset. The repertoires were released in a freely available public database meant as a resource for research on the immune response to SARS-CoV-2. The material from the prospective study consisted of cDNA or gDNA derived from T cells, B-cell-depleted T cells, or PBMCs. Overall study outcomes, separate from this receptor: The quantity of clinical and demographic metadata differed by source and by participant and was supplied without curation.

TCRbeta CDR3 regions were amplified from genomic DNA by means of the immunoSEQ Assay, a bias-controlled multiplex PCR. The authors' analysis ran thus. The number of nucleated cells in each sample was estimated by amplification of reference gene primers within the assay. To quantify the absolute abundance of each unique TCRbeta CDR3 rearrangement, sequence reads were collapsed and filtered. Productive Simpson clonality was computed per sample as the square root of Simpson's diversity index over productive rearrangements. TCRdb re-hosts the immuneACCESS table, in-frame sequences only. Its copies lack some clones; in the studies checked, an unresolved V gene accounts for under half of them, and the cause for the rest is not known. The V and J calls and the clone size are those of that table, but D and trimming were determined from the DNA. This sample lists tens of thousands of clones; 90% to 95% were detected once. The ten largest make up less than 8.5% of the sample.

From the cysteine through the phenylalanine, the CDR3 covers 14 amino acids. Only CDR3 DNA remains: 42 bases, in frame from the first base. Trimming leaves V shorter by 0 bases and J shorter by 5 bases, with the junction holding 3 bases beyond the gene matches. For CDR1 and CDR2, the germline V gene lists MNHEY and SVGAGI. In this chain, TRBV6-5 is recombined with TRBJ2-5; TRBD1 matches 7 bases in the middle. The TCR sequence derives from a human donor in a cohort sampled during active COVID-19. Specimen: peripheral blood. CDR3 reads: CASSYSTGHETQYF. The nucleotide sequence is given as TGTGCCAGCAGTTACTCGACAGGGCACGAGACCCAGTACTTC.